What follows are 11 T cell receptor beta chains derived from one specimen sequenced in a study of regulatory T cells in long-lasting Graves disease listed by TCRdb under 2021. The library came from multiplex PCR. The sequencer listed for this sample is Illumina HiSeq 4000. iRepertoire HTBI primers and Arm-PCR amplification of CDR3 regions were used to construct TCR beta libraries. The public reads were reprocessed in TCRdb via fastp at Q25 and MiXCR, keeping in-frame beta chains. Each CDR3 protein appears once, grouped with its most common genes and DNA. This sample is represented by 420,000 or so distinct CDR3 sequences; about a quarter of them were singletons. The ten largest clones capture about a quarter of the sample. In light of the paper, this sample's time point label describes: persistent/refractory GD, antithyroid drugs over 5 years with positive TRAb. For both TCR sequencing and RNA sequencing, RNA was extracted from PBMCs in TRIzol.

The sequenced sample was peripheral blood mononuclear cells (PBMCs), obtained when the disease was refractory, from a patient treated with antithyroid drugs. These receptors all come from a female donor with Graves disease.

This clonotype was found once. The J gene is TRBJ2-5, the V gene TRBV5-1; TRBD2 matches at 12 bases. V lost 4 bases to trimming and J lost 1 base; unmatched junction nucleotides: 5. There are 16 residues in the CDR3. CDR1 is SGHRS and CDR2 is YFSETQ in the germline V gene. In DNA, the CDR3 is TGCGCCAGCAGCCTAGCGGGAGGGAGAAGCCAAGAGACCCAGTACTTC. Translated, it gives CASSLAGGRSQETQYF. The complete variable domain, with remaining parts taken from reference TRBV5-1 and TRBJ2-5, reads KAGVTQTPRYLIKTRGQQVTLSCSPISGHRSVSWYQQTPGQGLQFLFEYFSETQRNKGNFPGRFSGRQFSNSRSEMNVSTLELGDSALYLCASSLAGGRSQETQYFGPGTRLLVL.

This clonotype was seen more than once but under ten times. The gene calls are TRBV11-2 and TRBJ2-3; no firm D call. Germline V gene data show CDR1 as SGHAT and CDR2 as FQNNGV. With 5 bases removed from V and 0 bases from J, the gap between germline ends came to 15 bases. This CDR3 has 16 amino acids. CDR3 residues: CASSPRVLTSTDTQYF. In nucleotides, the CDR3 is TGTGCCAGCAGCCCCCGAGTTCTAACTAGCACAGATACGCAGTATTTT.

The chain links TRBV7-9 to TRBJ2-5; D is perhaps TRBD2 (7 bases). Trimming stripped 3 bases from V and 5 bases from J, with 19 bases between. There are 16 residues in the CDR3. The germline CDR1 and CDR2 sequences are SEHNR and FQNEAQ (reference sequence). In nucleotides, the CDR3 is TGTGCCAGCAGCTTTGTCGGGGGGACACTCAGGGAGACCCAGTACTTC. It codes for CASSFVGGTLRETQYF.

This clonotype has ten or more counts. The chain links TRBV2 to TRBJ2-2, with a weak D call TRBD1 (7 bases). CDR1 is SNHLY and CDR2 is FYNNEI in the germline V gene. Between the trimmed V and J ends, which lost 7 bases and 6 bases, there was a span of 15 bases. This CDR3 spans 14 amino acids. The CDR3 loop reads CASTEGAGSGELFF. In nucleotides, the CDR3 is TGTGCCAGCACGGAGGGGGCGGGCTCCGGGGAGCTGTTTTTT.

Only a few counts were recorded for this clonotype. The chain is built from TRBV7-9 and TRBJ2-7, with TRBD1 identical over 7 bases. V dropped 4 bases and J dropped 4; count of bases not matched to a gene: 4. Germline V gives CDR1 SEHNR, CDR2 FQNEAQ (reference sequence). The CDR3 loop spans 13 amino acids. The CDR3 DNA sequence: TGTGCCAGCAGCTCGTCGACAGGGTACGAGCAGTACTTC. Protein: CASSSSTGYEQYF.

This clonotype has a count of ten or more. This chain connects TRBV2 to TRBJ1-2, with D unresolved. Germline V lookup: CDR1 SNHLY, CDR2 FYNNEI. CDR3 size: 13 residues. The V gene lost 3 bases and the J gene lost 3 bases, with 8 bases spanning the gap. CDR3 amino acids: CASSDKGHYGYTF. CDR3 coding DNA: TGTGCCAGCAGTGACAAAGGGCACTATGGCTACACCTTC.

This clonotype was seen only a few times. The chain carries TRBV5-5 and TRBJ1-4, with D perhaps matching TRBD1 (5 bases). This CDR3 is 16 amino acids long. Germline lookup yields CDR1 SGHKS and CDR2 YYEKEE (reference sequence). V was shortened by 1 base and J by 6 bases, with 16 bases between the two germline ends. The CDR3 reads CASSLLPGRGDEKLFF. The CDR3 bases are TGTGCCAGCAGCTTGTTACCGGGACGGGGGGATGAAAAACTGTTTTTT.

V is TRBV5-1 and J is TRBJ1-6, with D uncertain. Trimming cost V 4 bases and J 5 bases, with 13 bases left between them. This CDR3 has 15 amino acids. Germline CDR1 is SGHRS and CDR2 is YFSETQ. CDR3 residues: CASSIGEGNNSPLHF. CDR3 nucleotide sequence: TGCGCCAGCAGCATTGGAGAAGGAAATAATTCACCCCTCCACTTT.

This clonotype was picked up a small number of times. The chain has TRBV7-9 and TRBJ2-5; D may be TRBD1 or TRBD2 (5 bases each). The CDR3 sequence is 16 residues long. The germline V gene has CDR1 SEHNR and CDR2 FQNEAQ (reference sequence). V shed 7 bases and J shed 2 bases, with 20 bases lying between them. CDR3 protein: CASTRGSGTIQETQYF. In nucleotides, the CDR3 is TGTGCCAGCACAAGGGGAAGCGGTACAATTCAAGAGACCCAGTACTTC.

This chain connects TRBV20-1 to TRBJ2-3; 7 bases line up with TRBD2. The CDR3 runs 15 residues. V was clipped by 5 bases and J by 4 bases; unmatched bases: 12. Per the germline V gene, CDR1 is DFQATT and CDR2 is SNEGSKA (reference sequence). CDR3 sequence reads: CSASTGGSGSDTQYF. The CDR3 DNA reads as TGCAGTGCTTCCACAGGCGGGAGTGGCTCAGATACGCAGTATTTT.

This clonotype was observed at least ten times. CDR3 residues: CSASERSDKQFF. The CDR3 DNA sequence: TGCAGTGCTAGTGAACGGAGCGATAAGCAGTTCTTC. This rearrangement joins TRBV20-1 to TRBJ2-1; D gene uncertain. Deletions cut 3 bases from V and 11 bases from J, with 14 bases between. CDR3 size: 12 residues. Germline V gene lookup returns CDR1 DFQATT and CDR2 SNEGSKA (reference sequence).